Below, 22 T cell receptor beta chains from the same sample are listed, as sequenced in a study of early T cells in non-severe SARS-CoV-2 infection. TCRdb reprocessed the 5' RACE reads with MiXCR, giving one entry per CDR3 protein. The table lists about 64,000 distinct CDR3 sequences, about 17% of them singletons, with about 8.8% in the top ten. The sequencing here drew on whole blood, taken at baseline. Receptors originate from an adult who was a healthcare worker with PCR-confirmed SARS-CoV-2 infection or an uninfected control (not recorded which).

This clonotype was found a few times. The chain joins TRBV7-9 to TRBJ1-5; D is possibly TRBD1 (6 bases). This CDR3 spans 14 amino acids. Between the trimmed V and J ends, which lost 5 bases and 6 bases, there was a span of 14 bases. Germline V gene sequence: CDR1 SEHNR, CDR2 FQNEAQ (reference sequence). The CDR3 region is CASSNTTGLQPQHF. DNA for the CDR3: TGTGCCAGCAGCAACACAACAGGGCTTCAGCCCCAGCATTTT.

This clonotype occurred a few times. The CDR3 reads CASRWDRSDGYTF. The DNA for the CDR3 is TGTGCCAGCAGGTGGGACAGATCGGATGGCTACACCTTC. The chain has TRBV6-1 and TRBJ1-2, with 7 bases identical to TRBD1. V was pared by 6 bases and J by 6 bases, with 7 bases of the junction left unmatched. Per the germline V gene, CDR1 is MNHNS and CDR2 is SASEGT. The CDR3 spans 13 residues.

The V call is TRBV7-9, the J call TRBJ1-2; unclear D gene. Germline V gives CDR1 SEHNR, CDR2 FQNEAQ (reference sequence). V lost 0 bases, J lost 4 bases, and 9 bases lay in between. The CDR3 runs to 14 residues. As DNA, the CDR3 is TGTGCCAGCAGCTTAGCGCAGCCTTCCTATGGCTACACCTTC. This translates into CASSLAQPSYGYTF.

For this clonotype: Mismatch with germline at one junction end may stem from a read error. CDR3: CVSSLGDGDDGYTF. CDR3 bases: TGCGTCAGCAGCTTGGGGGACGGAGACGATGGCTACACCTTC. The chain recombines TRBV5-1 with TRBJ1-2, with D tentatively TRBD1 (5 bases). Germline assignment: CDR1 SGHRS and CDR2 YFSETQ. CDR3 length: 14 amino acids.

This clonotype was recorded a few times. The rearrangement joins TRBV3-1 to TRBJ2-2; tentatively, D is TRBD1 (6 bases). V lost 6 bases to trimming and J lost 4 bases, with 18 bases between them. CDR3 size: 16 residues. The germline CDR1 and CDR2 sequences are LGHDT and YNNKEL (reference sequence). The CDR3 reads CASSPRGHRGTGELFF. The CDR3 nucleotides read TGTGCCAGCAGTCCCAGGGGACATCGGGGCACCGGGGAGCTGTTTTTT.

This clonotype was detected ten times or more. V and J are TRBV5-1 and TRBJ2-2, with 8 bases that match TRBD1. The CDR3 spans 14 residues. V lost 4 bases and J lost 6; bases outside the gene matches: 5. Germline CDR1 SGHRS, CDR2 YFSETQ. The CDR3 DNA reads TGCGCCAGCAGCGGGACAGGAGACTCCGGGGAGCTGTTTTTT. This gives the protein CASSGTGDSGELFF.

The chain has TRBV7-9 and TRBJ2-7, with D unclear. The ends were cut back, 5 bases at V and 2 bases at J, with 10 bases in the middle. The CDR3 totals 13 residues. The germline V gene has CDR1 SEHNR and CDR2 FQNEAQ (reference sequence). Here the CDR3 DNA reads TGTGCCAGCAGCCGCGACCGAGCCTACGAGCAGTACTTC. Residues: CASSRDRAYEQYF.

This chain connects TRBV7-2 to TRBJ1-2, with D possibly TRBD1 on 5 matching bases. The germline V gene encodes CDR1 SGHTA and CDR2 FQGNSA. The CDR3 extends over 14 amino acids. The V gene lost 0 bases and the J gene lost 5 bases, with 10 bases spanning the gap. CDR3 region: CASSLAQGQYGYTF. The CDR3 nucleotides read TGTGCCAGCAGCTTAGCACAAGGACAATATGGCTACACCTTC.

The rearrangement links TRBV5-1 to TRBJ2-1; 12 nucleotides align to TRBD2. Germline lookup yields CDR1 SGHRS and CDR2 YFSETQ. This CDR3 is 16 amino acids long. After removal of 6 bases from V and 3 bases from J, the junction contained 7 bases not matched to a gene. The CDR3 loop reads CASTRRTSGDYNEQFF. The DNA for the CDR3 is TGCGCCAGCACCCGACGGACTAGCGGGGACTACAATGAGCAGTTCTTC.

This clonotype was observed a few times. V and J are TRBV20-1 and TRBJ2-3; 12 bases fit TRBD2. V shed 5 bases and J 6 bases; nucleotides not matched to a gene: 9. The CDR3 sequence is 15 residues long. In germline, CDR1 is DFQATT, CDR2 SNEGSKA (reference sequence). The CDR3 region has the DNA TGCAGTGCTCAATACCAGACTAGCGGGAGCGATACGCAGTATTTT. This gives the protein CSAQYQTSGSDTQYF.

This chain uses TRBV2 with TRBJ2-7; D is undetermined. The CDR3 has 13 residues. V was pared by 4 bases and J by 4 bases, with 11 bases between. Germline V lookup: CDR1 SNHLY, CDR2 FYNNEI. As DNA, the CDR3 is TGTGCCAGCAGTGGGGTAGTGACTTACGAGCAGTACTTC. Translating gives CASSGVVTYEQYF.

This sequence joins TRBV11-2 and TRBJ2-1; tentative D call: TRBD2 (6 bases). Germline CDR1 and CDR2: SGHAT and FQNNGV. CDR3 length: 16 amino acids. Trimming left V 1 base short and J 9 bases short, with 19 bases between. The CDR3 sequence is CASSLARLGISSEQFF. The DNA of the CDR3 is TGTGCCAGCAGCTTAGCCCGACTAGGGATTTCGAGTGAGCAGTTCTTC.

This clonotype occurred many times. The chain combines TRBV20-1 with TRBJ2-1; D not certain. The CDR3 runs to 12 residues. Trimming removed 2 bases at V and 5 bases at J, with 7 bases between. The V gene's germline CDR1 is DFQATT and CDR2 SNEGSKA (reference sequence). In nucleotides, the CDR3 is TGCAGTGCTAGATTCAGTGACAATGAGCAGTTCTTC. Translating gives CSARFSDNEQFF.

This clonotype occurred a few times. V usage is TRBV3-1 and J usage is TRBJ1-3; D is unclear. The CDR3 sequence is 14 residues long. CDR1 and CDR2 from the germline V gene are LGHDT and YNNKEL (reference sequence). V shed 4 bases and J shed 4 bases, with 11 bases lying between them. The CDR3 spells CASSRRQPGNTIYF. CDR3 nucleotides: TGTGCCAGCAGCCGGCGGCAACCAGGAAACACCATATATTTT. Filled out from reference TRBV3-1 and TRBJ1-3, the complete variable domain reads DTAVSQTPKYLVTQMGNDKSIKCEQNLGHDTMYWYKQDSKKFLKIMFSYNNKELIINETVPNRFSPKSPDKAHLNLHINSLELGDSAVYFCASSRRQPGNTIYFGEGSWLTVV.

This clonotype turned up a few times. The J gene is TRBJ2-2, the V gene TRBV5-5; D gene unclear. The V gene's germline CDR1 is SGHKS and CDR2 YYEKEE (reference sequence). Trimming shortened V by 0 bases and J by 0 bases, and 9 bases separated the two germline ends. The CDR3 is 16 residues long. The chain's CDR3 is CASSLVAKSNTGELFF. The CDR3 DNA reads as TGTGCCAGCAGCTTGGTGGCGAAGTCGAACACCGGGGAGCTGTTTTTT.

This clonotype has a handful of counts. The chain employs TRBV4-1 and TRBJ1-1; 9 nucleotides match TRBD1. This CDR3 has 15 amino acids. V lost 3 bases to trimming and J lost 1 base; unmatched junction nucleotides: 3. CDR1 is MGHRA, CDR2 YSYEKL, per germline. CDR3 sequence (DNA): TGCGCCAGCAGCCACGGACAGGGGTCGAACACTGAAGCTTTCTTT. This translates into CASSHGQGSNTEAFF.

The DNA for the CDR3 is TGCAGTGCTAGAGATTTTTCGGGGGACAACATGAACACTGAAGCTTTCTTT. It specifies CSARDFSGDNMNTEAFF. This chain connects TRBV20-1 to TRBJ1-1, with D possibly TRBD1 on 6 matching bases. V was pared by 0 bases and J by 0 bases, with 17 bases between. The germline V gene encodes CDR1 DFQATT and CDR2 SNEGSKA (reference sequence). The CDR3 loop spans 17 amino acids.

The rearrangement uses TRBV7-8 and TRBJ1-2; no firm D call. V lost 4 bases, J lost 9 bases, and 15 bases lay in between. The CDR3 contains 13 residues. Looked up from germline, CDR1 is SGHVS and CDR2 is FQNEAQ. The CDR3 DNA sequence: TGTGCCAGCAGCTCACGTACATCCCAGAGCTACACCTTC. Amino acid sequence: CASSSRTSQSYTF.

The chain combines TRBV11-2 with TRBJ2-5, with D hard to call. CDR3 length equals 14 residues. The V end was cut by 1 base, the J end by 7 bases, with 13 bases between. Germline V gene lookup returns CDR1 SGHAT and CDR2 FQNNGV. CDR3 loop: CASSLASRSGTQYF. The CDR3 nucleotides are TGTGCCAGCAGCTTAGCGAGTCGGTCGGGGACCCAGTACTTC.

The V and J genes are TRBV25-1 and TRBJ2-7, with a weak D call TRBD2 (6 bases). Looked up from germline, CDR1 is MGHDK and CDR2 is SYGVNS. V shed 3 bases and J shed 0 bases, with 12 bases lying between them. The CDR3 has 15 residues. The CDR3 loop is CASSDPDGGSYEQYF. The CDR3, as DNA: TGTGCCAGCAGTGACCCCGACGGGGGCTCCTACGAGCAGTACTTC.

The rearrangement uses TRBV24-1 and TRBJ2-7; D unresolved. The V gene lost 2 bases and the J gene lost 3 bases, with 10 bases spanning the gap. Germline V gives CDR1 KGHDR, CDR2 SFDVKD. The CDR3 runs to 14 residues. The CDR3 DNA follows: TGTGCCACCAGTGATTCAGTAGCCGACTACGAGCAGTACTTC. Amino acids: CATSDSVADYEQYF.

The chain joins TRBV10-1 to TRBJ2-2; D call uncertain. Germline assignment: CDR1 WNHNN and CDR2 SYGVQD (reference sequence). V lost 10 bases and J lost 7, with 13 bases in between. CDR3 length: 12 residues. Here the CDR3 reads CATRAPFGELFF. CDR3 bases: TGCGCCACCCGGGCGCCGTTCGGGGAGCTGTTTTTT.